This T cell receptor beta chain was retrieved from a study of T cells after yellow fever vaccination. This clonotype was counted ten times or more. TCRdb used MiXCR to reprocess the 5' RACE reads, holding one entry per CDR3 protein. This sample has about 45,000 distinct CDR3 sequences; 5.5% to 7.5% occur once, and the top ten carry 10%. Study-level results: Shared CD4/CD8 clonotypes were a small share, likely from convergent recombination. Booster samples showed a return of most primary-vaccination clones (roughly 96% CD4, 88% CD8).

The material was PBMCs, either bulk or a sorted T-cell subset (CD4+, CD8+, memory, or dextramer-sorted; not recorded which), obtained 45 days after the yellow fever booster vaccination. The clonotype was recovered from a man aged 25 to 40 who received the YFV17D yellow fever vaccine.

The CDR3 nucleotides are TGCAGTGCTGAATCTAGCGGGGGCACAGATACGCAGTATTTT. Residues: CSAESSGGTDTQYF. This chain joins TRBV20-1 and TRBJ2-3, with 9 bases that match TRBD2. The V and J ends lost 5 bases and 1 base, in that order; junction bases with no gene match: 4. CDR1 and CDR2 (germline): DFQATT, SNEGSKA (reference sequence). The CDR3 contains 14 residues.